This section outlines one TCR beta chain sequence together with its context. This specimen belongs to a study of blood T cell repertoires in COVID-19. Whole-study context: Sample material is recorded as cDNA or gDNA derived from T cells, B-cell-depleted T cells, or PBMCs.

J lost 0 bases, V lost 6 bases, and 3 bases had no gene match. The CDR3 is 14 amino acids. Germline-derived CDR1 and CDR2 are MNHEY and SVGAGI. Methods used by the authors: For nucleated cells, counts were estimated from reference gene primer amplification. Clones were read by immunoSEQ multiplex PCR, and TCRdb kept only the in-frame ones, dropping some. V and J calls and clone size are as listed in that table; D and trimming were resolved from the DNA. The data contain 140,000 to 150,000 clones, more than 75% of them singletons. Sequenced material: PBMCs or T cells enriched from blood (not recorded which). This TCR was recovered from a woman aged 25 to 45 with acute COVID-19. V usage is TRBV6-5 and J usage is TRBJ2-3; 7 positions agree with TRBD2. Written as DNA, the CDR3 is TGTGCCAGCAGGGCTAGCGGAAGCACAGATACGCAGTATTTT. Amino acids: CASRASGSTDTQYF.